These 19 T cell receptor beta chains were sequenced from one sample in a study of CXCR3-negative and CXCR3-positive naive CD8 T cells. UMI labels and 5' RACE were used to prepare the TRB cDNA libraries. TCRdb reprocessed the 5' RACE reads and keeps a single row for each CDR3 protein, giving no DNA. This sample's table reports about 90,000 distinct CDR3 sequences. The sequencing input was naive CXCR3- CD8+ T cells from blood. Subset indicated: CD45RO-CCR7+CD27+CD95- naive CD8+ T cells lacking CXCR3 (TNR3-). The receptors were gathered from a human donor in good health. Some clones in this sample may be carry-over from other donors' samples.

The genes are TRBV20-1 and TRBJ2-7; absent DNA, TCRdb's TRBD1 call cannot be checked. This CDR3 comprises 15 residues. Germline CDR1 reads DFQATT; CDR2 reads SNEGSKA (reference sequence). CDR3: CSARESEGTAYEQYF.

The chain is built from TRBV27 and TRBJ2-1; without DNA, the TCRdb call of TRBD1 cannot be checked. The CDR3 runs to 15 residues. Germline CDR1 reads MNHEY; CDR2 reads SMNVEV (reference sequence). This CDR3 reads CASTPDRVSYNEQFF.

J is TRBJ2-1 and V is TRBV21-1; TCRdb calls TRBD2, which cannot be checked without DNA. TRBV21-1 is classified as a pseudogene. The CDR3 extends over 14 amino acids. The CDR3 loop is CASFASGAYNEQFF.

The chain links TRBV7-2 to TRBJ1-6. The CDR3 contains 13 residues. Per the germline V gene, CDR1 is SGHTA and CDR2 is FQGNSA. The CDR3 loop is CASSLVQGLPLHF.

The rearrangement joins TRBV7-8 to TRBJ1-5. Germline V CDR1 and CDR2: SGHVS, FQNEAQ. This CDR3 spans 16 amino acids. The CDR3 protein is CASSLDTAYSNQPQHF.

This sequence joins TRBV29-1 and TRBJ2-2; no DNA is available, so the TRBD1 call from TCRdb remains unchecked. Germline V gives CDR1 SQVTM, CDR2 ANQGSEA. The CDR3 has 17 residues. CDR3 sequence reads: CSVYGRGPTPGTGELFF.

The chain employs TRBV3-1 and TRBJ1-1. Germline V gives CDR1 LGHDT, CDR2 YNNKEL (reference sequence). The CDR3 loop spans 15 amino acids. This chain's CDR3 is CASSQGLKINTEAFF. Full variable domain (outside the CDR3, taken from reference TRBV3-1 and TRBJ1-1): DTAVSQTPKYLVTQMGNDKSIKCEQNLGHDTMYWYKQDSKKFLKIMFSYNNKELIINETVPNRFSPKSPDKAHLNLHINSLELGDSAVYFCASSQGLKINTEAFFGQGTRLTVV.

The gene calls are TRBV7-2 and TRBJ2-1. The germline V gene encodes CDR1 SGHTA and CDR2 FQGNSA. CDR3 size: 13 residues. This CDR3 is CASSPGLLNEQFF.

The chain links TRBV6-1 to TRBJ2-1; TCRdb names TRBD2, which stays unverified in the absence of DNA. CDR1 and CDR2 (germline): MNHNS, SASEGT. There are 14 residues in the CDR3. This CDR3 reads CASSGTSGNHEQFF.

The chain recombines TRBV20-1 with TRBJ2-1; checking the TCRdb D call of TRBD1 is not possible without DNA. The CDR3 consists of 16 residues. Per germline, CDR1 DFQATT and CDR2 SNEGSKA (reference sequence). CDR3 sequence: CSASTTGTGNYNEQFF.

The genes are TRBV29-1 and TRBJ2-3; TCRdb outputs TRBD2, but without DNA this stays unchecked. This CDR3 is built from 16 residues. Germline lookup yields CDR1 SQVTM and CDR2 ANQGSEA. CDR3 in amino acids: CSVQGGGSDLLDTQYF.

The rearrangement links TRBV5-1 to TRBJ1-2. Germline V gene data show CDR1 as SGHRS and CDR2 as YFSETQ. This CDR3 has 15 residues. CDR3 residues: CASSLDFGSVYDYTF.

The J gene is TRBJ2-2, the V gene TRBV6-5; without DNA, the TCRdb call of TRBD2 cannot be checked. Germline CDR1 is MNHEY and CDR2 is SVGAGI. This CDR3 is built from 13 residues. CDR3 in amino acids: CATGPPWAGELFF.

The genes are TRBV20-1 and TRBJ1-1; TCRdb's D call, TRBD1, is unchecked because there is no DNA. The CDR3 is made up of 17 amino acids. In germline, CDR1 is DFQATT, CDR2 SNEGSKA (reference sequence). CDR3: CSARSPVFLEEGTEAFF.

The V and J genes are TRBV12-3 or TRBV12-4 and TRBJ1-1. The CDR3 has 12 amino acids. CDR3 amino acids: CASSSEVTEAFF.

CDR3 residues: CASSSQDSVYGYTF. This chain joins TRBV6-2 or TRBV6-3 and TRBJ1-2; TCRdb indicates TRBD1, and absent DNA this call remains unverified. The CDR3 loop spans 14 amino acids. Germline assignment: CDR1 MNHEY and CDR2 SVGEGT.

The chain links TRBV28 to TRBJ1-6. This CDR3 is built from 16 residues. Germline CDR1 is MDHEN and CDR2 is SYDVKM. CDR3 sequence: CASSIQRSSYNSPLHF.

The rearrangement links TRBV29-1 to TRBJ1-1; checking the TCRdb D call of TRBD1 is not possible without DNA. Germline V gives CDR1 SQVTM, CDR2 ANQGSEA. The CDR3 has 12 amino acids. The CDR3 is CSVVGGLAEAFF.

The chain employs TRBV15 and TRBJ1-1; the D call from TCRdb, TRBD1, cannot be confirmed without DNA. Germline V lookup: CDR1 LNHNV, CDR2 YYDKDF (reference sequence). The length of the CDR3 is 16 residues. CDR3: CATSRDRTAPNTEAFF.